These 25 T cell receptor beta chains came from one sample sequenced in a study of sequential checkpoint blockade in melanoma. The data were produced by immunoSEQ multiplex PCR, yet TCRdb's version contains in-frame clones alone and is incomplete. This sample yields several thousand clones, of which approximately 77% are seen a single time; approximately 17% belongs to the top ten. Documented treatment: randomized to nivolumab then ipilimumab (arm A) or the reverse (arm B). Specimen: CD8+ T cells sorted from blood (inferred from file names), collected from a patient given nivolumab and ipilimumab in sequence. The receptors derive from a human donor with melanoma.

The rearrangement joins TRBV7-3 to TRBJ1-1; 12 nucleotides line up with TRBD1. The trim removed 3 bases at V and 5 bases at J, leaving 7 bases unmatched. Germline V gene lookup returns CDR1 SGHTA and CDR2 FQGTGA. The CDR3 length is 16 residues. The CDR3 DNA reads TGTGCCAGCAGCTTGGGGGACAGGGGGCTCGGAACTGAAGCTTTCTTT. Translation gives CASSLGDRGLGTEAFF. Filled out from reference TRBV7-3 and TRBJ1-1, the complete variable domain reads GAGVSQTPSNKVTEKGKYVELRCDPISGHTALYWYRQSLGQGPEFLIYFQGTGAADDSGLPNDRFFAVRPEGSVSTLKIQRTERGDSAVYLCASSLGDRGLGTEAFFGQGTRLTVV.

This clone was recorded only once. The chain carries TRBV6-1 and TRBJ2-7; D perhaps matches TRBD2 (5 bases). With 6 bases removed from V and 3 bases from J, the gap between germline ends came to 12 bases. Germline V gene data show CDR1 as MNHNS and CDR2 as SASEGT. The CDR3 is 13 residues long. CDR3 sequence (DNA): TGTGCCAGCAGCCCCAACGGGGACTACGAGCAGTACTTC. Protein product: CASSPNGDYEQYF.

This clone came up a few times. The V gene is TRBV6-6, the J gene TRBJ1-5; D not resolved. CDR3 size: 14 residues. Germline CDR1 and CDR2: MNHNY and SVGAGI (reference sequence). Trimming stripped 0 bases from V and 7 bases from J, with 10 bases between. CDR3 protein: CASSYSEEGQPQHF. Written as DNA, the CDR3 is TGTGCCAGCAGTTACTCAGAGGAAGGCCAGCCCCAGCATTTT.

By its share, this clone is large. This rearrangement joins TRBV4-2 to TRBJ2-1; 7 bases map to TRBD2. Germline V gene data show CDR1 as LGHNA and CDR2 as YNFKEQ. Trimming cost V 0 bases and J 0 bases; bases outside gene matches: 2. The CDR3 has 16 residues. CDR3 in DNA: TGTGCCAGCAGCCAAGATCCGGGAGGCTCCTACAATGAGCAGTTCTTC. Protein sequence: CASSQDPGGSYNEQFF.

The chain uses TRBV11-2 and TRBJ2-3; 11 positions match TRBD1. The germline gives CDR1 SGHAT, CDR2 FQNNGV. Trimming took 1 base from V and 4 from J; bases not matched to a gene: 7. CDR3 length: 17 residues. The CDR3 reads CASSLVGTGGFADTQYF. The CDR3 nucleotides read TGTGCCAGCAGCTTAGTAGGGACAGGGGGTTTTGCAGATACGCAGTATTTT.

The genes are TRBV4-3 and TRBJ2-7; 9 nucleotides agree with TRBD1. V was pared by 0 bases and J by 7 bases, with 13 bases of the junction left unmatched. Germline CDR1 and CDR2: LGHNA and YSLEER. The CDR3 runs 17 residues. The CDR3, as DNA: TGCGCCAGCAGCCAAGAGCCCACCAGGACAGGGGAGGGAGAGCAGTACTTC. It is translated as CASSQEPTRTGEGEQYF.

This clone was detected only a few times. V is TRBV7-2 and J is TRBJ2-1; D is possibly TRBD2 (5 bases). CDR1 and CDR2 (germline): SGHTA, FQGNSA. This CDR3 is 13 amino acids long. The V and J ends lost 5 bases and 9 bases respectively, with 14 bases between them. CDR3 nucleotides: TGTGCCAGCAGCCTAGGACTGGCCAGTGAGCAGTTCTTC. It specifies CASSLGLASEQFF. The full variable domain, completed using reference TRBV7-2 and TRBJ2-1, is GAGVSQSPSNKVTEKGKDVELRCDPISGHTALYWYRQSLGQGLEFLIYFQGNSAPDKSGLPSDRFSAERTGGSVSTLTIQRTQQEDSAVYLCASSLGLASEQFFGPGTRLTVL.

The CDR3 here is CASSEARQGFYEQYF. In DNA, the CDR3 is TGTGCCAGCAGTGAGGCGAGACAGGGGTTTTACGAGCAGTACTTC. The J gene is TRBJ2-7, the V gene TRBV28; TRBD1 matches 8 bases. The CDR3 extends over 15 amino acids. Germline lookup yields CDR1 MDHEN and CDR2 SYDVKM. The V gene end was trimmed by 5 bases and the J gene end by 4 bases; junction bases not matched to a gene: 10. The variable domain in full, completed from reference TRBV28 and TRBJ2-7, reads DVKVTQSSRYLVKRTGEKVFLECVQDMDHENMFWYRQDPGLGLRLIYFSYDVKMKEKGDIPEGYSVSREKKERFSLILESASTNQTSMYLCASSEARQGFYEQYFGPGTRLTVT.

The V and J genes are TRBV10-2 and TRBJ1-4; 12 bases are a match to TRBD1. The length of the CDR3 is 17 residues. V lost 5 bases, J lost 6 bases, and 10 bases stayed unmatched. CDR1 and CDR2 from the germline V gene are WSHSY and SAAADI. The CDR3 is CASSRDRGRFVDEKLFF. DNA for the CDR3: TGCGCCAGCAGTCGGGACAGGGGGCGCTTCGTCGATGAAAAACTGTTTTTT.

The DNA for the CDR3 is TGCGCCAGCAGCCGGGGAACAGGGAACCCTAATGAAAAACTGTTTTTT. Its protein product is CASSRGTGNPNEKLFF. V gene TRBV4-1 combines with J gene TRBJ1-4, with a weak D call TRBD1 (6 bases). Trimming cost V 4 bases and J 3 bases, with 15 bases left between them. Germline V CDR1 and CDR2: MGHRA, YSYEKL. This CDR3 is built from 16 residues.

The chain employs TRBV6-6 and TRBJ1-1; 8 positions match TRBD1. This CDR3 is built from 14 residues. Germline V gene lookup returns CDR1 MNHNY and CDR2 SVGAGI (reference sequence). With V trimmed by 5 bases and J by 1 base, 3 bases remained unmatched. The CDR3 protein is CASSRTGTNTEAFF. The CDR3 coding sequence is TGTGCCAGCAGTAGGACAGGGACGAACACTGAAGCTTTCTTT.

The V and J genes are TRBV28 and TRBJ2-7; the match to TRBD1 covers 8 bases. CDR1 and CDR2 from the germline V gene are MDHEN and SYDVKM. There are 13 residues in the CDR3. Trimming cost V 7 bases and J 0 bases; bases outside gene matches: 2. The CDR3 DNA sequence: TGTGCCAGCATTACAGGGGGCTCCTACGAGCAGTACTTC. Protein: CASITGGSYEQYF.

The rearrangement links TRBV4-2 to TRBJ1-1, with D tentatively TRBD1 (5 bases). V gave up 0 bases and J gave up 2 bases, with 10 bases separating them. The CDR3 has 15 residues. CDR1 and CDR2 from the germline V gene are LGHNA and YNFKEQ. CDR3 in DNA: TGTGCCAGCAGCCAAGATCTGGGGACTAACACTGAAGCTTTCTTT. Translating gives CASSQDLGTNTEAFF.

This chain links TRBV7-8 with TRBJ1-1; a possible D gene is TRBD1 (6 bases). Trimming removed 2 bases from V and 3 bases from J, with 10 bases in between. Germline V CDR1 and CDR2: SGHVS, FQNEAQ. This CDR3 is built from 14 residues. The CDR3 DNA reads as TGTGCCAGCAGCTTAAGGGCAGGGGACACTGAAGCTTTCTTT. Residues: CASSLRAGDTEAFF.

CDR3 in amino acids: CASSQDRGSNTYEQYF. In nucleotides, the CDR3 is TGCGCCAGCAGCCAAGATCGGGGGTCGAATACCTACGAGCAGTACTTC. The chain couples TRBV4-1 to TRBJ2-7, with D possibly being TRBD2 (6 bases). CDR1 MGHRA and CDR2 YSYEKL come from the germline V gene. CDR3 length equals 16 residues. V shed 0 bases and J shed 2 bases, with 14 bases lying between them.

The chain couples TRBV29-1 to TRBJ2-4; tentative D call: TRBD2 (7 bases). The germline gives CDR1 SQVTM, CDR2 ANQGSEA. The V and J ends lost 6 bases and 6 bases respectively, with 12 bases between them. The CDR3 consists of 12 residues. CDR3 residues: CSVGLGGNIQYF. For the CDR3, the DNA is TGCAGCGTCGGACTAGGGGGAAACATTCAGTACTTC.

The chain couples TRBV5-1 to TRBJ2-1; D not resolved. Germline CDR1 reads SGHRS; CDR2 reads YFSETQ. This CDR3 is built from 12 residues. Trimming took off 2 bases at V and 8 bases at J, with 8 bases between the two ends. CDR3 nucleotide sequence: TGCGCCAGCAGCTTATGGAGCGATGAGCAGTTCTTC. This encodes CASSLWSDEQFF. The complete variable domain, with remaining parts taken from reference TRBV5-1 and TRBJ2-1, reads KAGVTQTPRYLIKTRGQQVTLSCSPISGHRSVSWYQQTPGQGLQFLFEYFSETQRNKGNFPGRFSGRQFSNSRSEMNVSTLELGDSALYLCASSLWSDEQFFGPGTRLTVL.

V gene TRBV19 combines with J gene TRBJ1-5; D possibly corresponds to TRBD1 (6 bases). Trimming took 7 bases from V and 0 from J, leaving 10 bases between them. Germline-derived CDR1 and CDR2 are LNHDA and SQIVND (reference sequence). CDR3 length equals 14 residues. The CDR3 spells CASTRGYSNQPQHF. CDR3 DNA sequence: TGTGCCAGTACCAGGGGTTATAGCAATCAGCCCCAGCATTTT.

The chain is built from TRBV6-1 and TRBJ1-2, with 9 bases fitting TRBD1. Germline lookup yields CDR1 MNHNS and CDR2 SASEGT. The CDR3 has 14 amino acids. V dropped 7 bases and J dropped 7; count of bases not matched to a gene: 10. The CDR3 DNA reads as TGTGCCAGCAACTCCCTGGACAGGGGCTTTGGCTACACCTTC. This codes for CASNSLDRGFGYTF.

This clone has more than one count but fewer than ten. The chain employs TRBV7-9 and TRBJ2-7; D is perhaps TRBD2 (7 bases). This CDR3 region has 16 residues. Per the germline V gene, CDR1 is SEHNR and CDR2 is FQNEAQ (reference sequence). V gave up 7 bases and J gave up 3 bases, with 22 bases separating them. CDR3 region: CASTQEGGGSIYEQYF. The CDR3 DNA reads as TGTGCCAGCACCCAAGAGGGAGGGGGATCAATCTACGAGCAGTACTTC.

This chain joins TRBV7-9 and TRBJ1-2; no clear D. This CDR3 is 14 amino acids long. Per germline, CDR1 SEHNR and CDR2 FQNEAQ (reference sequence). Trimming stripped 5 bases from V and 4 bases from J, with 14 bases between. The chain's CDR3 is CASSLGQDFYGYTF. CDR3 in DNA: TGTGCCAGCAGCCTAGGGCAGGACTTCTATGGCTACACCTTC. The full variable domain, with the rest looked up from reference TRBV7-9 and TRBJ1-2, is DTGVSQNPRHKITKRGQNVTFRCDPISEHNRLYWYRQTLGQGPEFLTYFQNEAQLEKSRLLSDRFSAERPKGSFSTLEIQRTEQGDSAMYLCASSLGQDFYGYTFGSGTRLTVV.

This chain uses TRBV5-1 with TRBJ2-3, with 11 bases lining up with TRBD1. The CDR3 is 15 residues long. After removal of 7 bases from V and 4 bases from J, the junction contained 8 bases not matched to a gene. Germline values: CDR1 SGHRS, CDR2 YFSETQ. The CDR3 nucleotides are TGCGCCAGCTCCTGGACAGGGGGCGGTGCAGATACGCAGTATTTT. Translated: CASSWTGGGADTQYF. The variable domain in full, with the rest retrieved from reference TRBV5-1 and TRBJ2-3, is KAGVTQTPRYLIKTRGQQVTLSCSPISGHRSVSWYQQTPGQGLQFLFEYFSETQRNKGNFPGRFSGRQFSNSRSEMNVSTLELGDSALYLCASSWTGGGADTQYFGPGTRLTVL.

The rearrangement uses TRBV5-6 and TRBJ1-2; the match to TRBD1 covers 9 bases. Germline V gene sequence: CDR1 SGHDT, CDR2 YYEEEE. The CDR3 length is 16 residues. The J segment lost 3 bases and the V segment lost 2 bases, leaving 8 bases of the junction unmatched. CDR3 amino acids: CASSFFRDRAHYGYTF. Written as DNA, the CDR3 is TGTGCCAGCAGCTTTTTCCGGGACAGGGCACACTATGGCTACACCTTC. The entire variable domain, with the rest obtained from reference TRBV5-6 and TRBJ1-2, is as follows: DAGVTQSPTHLIKTRGQQVTLRCSPKSGHDTVSWYQQALGQGPQFIFQYYEEEERQRGNFPDRFSGHQFPNYSSELNVNALLLGDSALYLCASSFFRDRAHYGYTFGSGTRLTVV.

The chain links TRBV25-1 to TRBJ1-1; TRBD1 matches 7 bases. The germline V gene has CDR1 MGHDK and CDR2 SYGVNS. Trimming removed 3 bases from V and 0 bases from J; junction bases left unmatched: 4. The CDR3 has 15 amino acids. CDR3 coding DNA: TGTGCCAGCAGTGACTCCGACAGGGTGAACACTGAAGCTTTCTTT. Amino acids: CASSDSDRVNTEAFF.

The gene calls are TRBV27 and TRBJ2-3; 11 bases match TRBD2. After removal of 3 bases from V and 0 bases from J, the junction contained 8 bases not matched to a gene. CDR1 MNHEY and CDR2 SMNVEV come from the germline V gene (reference sequence). This CDR3 contains 18 residues. DNA of the CDR3: TGTGCCAGCAGTTTCGGACTAGCGGGTCCAGCTAGCACAGATACGCAGTATTTT. It yields the protein CASSFGLAGPASTDTQYF.